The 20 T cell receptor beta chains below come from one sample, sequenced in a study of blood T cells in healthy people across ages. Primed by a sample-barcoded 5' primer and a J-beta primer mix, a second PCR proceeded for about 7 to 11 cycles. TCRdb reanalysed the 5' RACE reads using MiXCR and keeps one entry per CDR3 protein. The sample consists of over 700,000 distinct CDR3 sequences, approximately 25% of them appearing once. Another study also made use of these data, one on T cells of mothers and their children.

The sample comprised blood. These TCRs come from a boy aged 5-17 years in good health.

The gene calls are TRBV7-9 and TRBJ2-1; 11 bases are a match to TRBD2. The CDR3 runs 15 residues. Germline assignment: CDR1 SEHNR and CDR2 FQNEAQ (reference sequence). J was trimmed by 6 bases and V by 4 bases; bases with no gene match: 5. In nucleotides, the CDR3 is TGTGCCAGCAGCTCCCGCGGGACTAGCGGCAATGAGCAGTTCTTC. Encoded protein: CASSSRGTSGNEQFF.

The CDR3 sequence: CASSPTGSIHRYEQYF. CDR3 DNA sequence: TGTGCCAGCAGCCCCACTGGGTCCATACATCGTTACGAGCAGTACTTC. V and J are TRBV9 and TRBJ2-5; D ambiguous. The J call is in doubt because the DNA end fits TRBJ2-7 better. Germline-derived CDR1 and CDR2 are SGDLS and YYNGEE. CDR3 size: 16 residues.

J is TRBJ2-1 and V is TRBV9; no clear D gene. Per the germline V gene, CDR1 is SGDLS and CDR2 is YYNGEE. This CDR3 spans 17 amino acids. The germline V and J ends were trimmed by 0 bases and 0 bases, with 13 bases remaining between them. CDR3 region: CASSVARTSFSYNEQFF. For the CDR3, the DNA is TGTGCCAGCAGCGTAGCTAGGACCAGCTTCTCCTACAATGAGCAGTTCTTC.

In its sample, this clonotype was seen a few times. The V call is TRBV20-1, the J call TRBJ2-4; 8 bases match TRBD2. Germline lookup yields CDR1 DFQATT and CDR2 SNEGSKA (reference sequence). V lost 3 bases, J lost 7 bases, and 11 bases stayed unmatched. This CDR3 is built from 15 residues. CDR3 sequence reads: CSARDSGAFGNIQYF. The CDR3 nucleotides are TGCAGTGCTAGGGATAGCGGGGCTTTCGGGAACATTCAGTACTTC.

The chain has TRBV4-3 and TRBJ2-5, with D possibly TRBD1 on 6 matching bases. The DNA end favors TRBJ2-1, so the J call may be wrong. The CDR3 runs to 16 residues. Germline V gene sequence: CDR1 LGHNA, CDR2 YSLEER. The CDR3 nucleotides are TGCGCCAGCAGCCAAGTAGGCAGGGGTGAATTCAATGAGCAGTTCTTC. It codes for CASSQVGRGEFNEQFF.

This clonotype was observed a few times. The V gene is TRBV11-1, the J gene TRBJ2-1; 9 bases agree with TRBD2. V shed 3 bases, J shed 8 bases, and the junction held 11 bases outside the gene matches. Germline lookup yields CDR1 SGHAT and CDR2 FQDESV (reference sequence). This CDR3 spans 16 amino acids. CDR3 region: CASSFSGRPSLDEQFF. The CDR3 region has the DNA TGTGCCAGCAGCTTCAGCGGGAGGCCCAGTTTAGATGAGCAGTTCTTC.

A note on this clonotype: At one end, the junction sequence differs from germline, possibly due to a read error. The CDR3 coding sequence is TGTGCCGGCAGCCAAGACGACTCACCCAATGAGCAGTTCTTC. Its protein is CAGSQDDSPNEQFF. V is TRBV3-1 and J is TRBJ2-1; no clear D. Germline CDR1 is LGHDT and CDR2 is YNNKEL (reference sequence). CDR3 length: 14 residues.

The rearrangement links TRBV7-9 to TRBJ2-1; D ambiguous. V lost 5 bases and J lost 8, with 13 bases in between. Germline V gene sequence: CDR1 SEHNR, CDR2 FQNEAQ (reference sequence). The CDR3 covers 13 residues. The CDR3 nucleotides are TGTGCCAGCAGCCCGGTTGCAGCCCATGAGCAGTTCTTC. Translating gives CASSPVAAHEQFF.

This chain's CDR3 is CSARLLGGVSTDTQYF. The CDR3 bases are TGCAGTGCTAGATTGTTAGGCGGAGTCAGCACAGATACGCAGTATTTT. This chain uses TRBV20-1 with TRBJ2-3, with D unclear. V lost 2 bases and J 0 bases, leaving 15 bases between the germline ends. From germline, CDR1 is DFQATT and CDR2 SNEGSKA (reference sequence). This CDR3 is 16 amino acids long.

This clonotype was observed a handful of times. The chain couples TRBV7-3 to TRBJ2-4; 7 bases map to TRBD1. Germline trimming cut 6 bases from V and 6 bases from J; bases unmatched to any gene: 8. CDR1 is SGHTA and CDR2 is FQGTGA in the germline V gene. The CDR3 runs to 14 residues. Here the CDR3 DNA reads TGTGCCAGCAGGTCCGGGACAGATCTAAACATTCAGTACTTC. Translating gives CASRSGTDLNIQYF.

The CDR3 bases are TGCGCCAGCAGCACGGACAGGGGGCGTGAAAAACTGTTTTTT. Residues: CASSTDRGREKLFF. The gene calls are TRBV5-1 and TRBJ1-4; 11 nucleotides match TRBD1. The CDR3 covers 14 residues. The germline gives CDR1 SGHRS, CDR2 YFSETQ. J was trimmed by 7 bases and V by 4 bases; bases with no gene match: 3.

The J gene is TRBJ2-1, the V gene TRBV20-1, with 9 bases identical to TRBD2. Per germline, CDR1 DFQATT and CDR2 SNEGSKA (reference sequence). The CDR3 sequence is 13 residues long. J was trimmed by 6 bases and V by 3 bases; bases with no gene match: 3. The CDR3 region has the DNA TGCAGTGCTAGTCGCGGGGGGGGCAATGAGCAGTTCTTC. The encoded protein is CSASRGGGNEQFF.

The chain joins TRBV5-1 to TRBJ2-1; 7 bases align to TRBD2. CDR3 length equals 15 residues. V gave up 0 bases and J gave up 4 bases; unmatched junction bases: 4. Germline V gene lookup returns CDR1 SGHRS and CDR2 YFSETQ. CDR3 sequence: CASSLDGLDYNEQFF. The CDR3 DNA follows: TGCGCCAGCAGCTTGGATGGACTAGATTACAATGAGCAGTTCTTC.

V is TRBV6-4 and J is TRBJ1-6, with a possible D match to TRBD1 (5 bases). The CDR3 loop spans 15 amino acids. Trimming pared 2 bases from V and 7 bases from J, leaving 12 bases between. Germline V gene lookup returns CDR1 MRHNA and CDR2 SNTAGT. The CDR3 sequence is CASSDGDSLNSPLHF. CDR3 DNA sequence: TGTGCCAGCAGTGACGGAGACAGCTTAAATTCACCCCTCCACTTT.

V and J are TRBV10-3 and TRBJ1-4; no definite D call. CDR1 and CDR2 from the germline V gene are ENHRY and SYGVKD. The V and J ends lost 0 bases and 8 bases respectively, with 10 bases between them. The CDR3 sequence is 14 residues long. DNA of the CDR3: TGTGCCATCAGTGAGTCGACGGCGGAGGAAAAACTGTTTTTT. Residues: CAISESTAEEKLFF.

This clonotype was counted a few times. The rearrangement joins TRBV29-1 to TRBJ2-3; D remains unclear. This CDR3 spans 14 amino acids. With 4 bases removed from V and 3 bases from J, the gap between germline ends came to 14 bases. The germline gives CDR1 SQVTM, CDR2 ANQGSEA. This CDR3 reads CSVGIMGTTDTQYF. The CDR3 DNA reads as TGCAGCGTTGGGATAATGGGTACTACAGATACGCAGTATTTT.

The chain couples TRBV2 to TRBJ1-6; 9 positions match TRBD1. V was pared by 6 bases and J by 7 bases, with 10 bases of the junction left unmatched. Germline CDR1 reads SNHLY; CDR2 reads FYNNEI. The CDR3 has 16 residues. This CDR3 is CASRKGTGNSNSPLHF. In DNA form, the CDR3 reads TGTGCCAGCAGAAAGGGGACAGGGAACTCCAATTCACCCCTCCACTTT.

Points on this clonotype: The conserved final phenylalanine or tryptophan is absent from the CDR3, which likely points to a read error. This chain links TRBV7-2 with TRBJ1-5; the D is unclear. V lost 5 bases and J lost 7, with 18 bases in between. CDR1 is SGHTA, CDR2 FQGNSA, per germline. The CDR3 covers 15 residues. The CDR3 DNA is TGTGCCAGCAGCCCTGAAATGGGGAGGTTACAGCCCCAGCATCTT. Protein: CASSPEMGRLQPQHL.

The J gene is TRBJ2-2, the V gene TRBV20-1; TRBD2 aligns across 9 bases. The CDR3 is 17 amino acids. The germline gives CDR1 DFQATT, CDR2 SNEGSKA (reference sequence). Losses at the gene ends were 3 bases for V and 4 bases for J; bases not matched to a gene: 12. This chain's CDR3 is CSARRTVAGEVTGELFF. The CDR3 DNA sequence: TGCAGTGCTAGGCGAACCGTAGCGGGAGAGGTCACCGGGGAGCTGTTTTTT.

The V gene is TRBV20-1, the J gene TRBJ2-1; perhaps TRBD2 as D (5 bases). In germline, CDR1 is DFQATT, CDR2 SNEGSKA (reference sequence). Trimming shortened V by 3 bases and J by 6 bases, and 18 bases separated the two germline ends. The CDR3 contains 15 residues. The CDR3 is CSASLLRLQSNEQFF. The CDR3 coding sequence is TGCAGTGCTAGTCTCCTCCGACTACAGAGCAATGAGCAGTTCTTC.